The sequence of this T cell receptor (beta chain) was determined in a study of vaccination and CD4 T cells after COVID-19. Study context: Six males and four females, two Hispanic, made up the convalescents. Cultures designated as controls were supplied with a CEFX pool, an HIV-1 Nef pool, or no peptide.

This clonotype has a handful of counts. The antigen is undetermined. Cultured CD4+ T-cell DNA underwent Oncomine TCR Beta short-read sequencing. TCRdb independently ran MiXCR on the PCR reads; one entry per CDR3 protein. Counted here are almost 7,500 distinct CDR3 sequences, approximately 35% occurring once; the ten biggest clones make up about a sixth. The treatment here: approximately 9-day PBMC culture with coronavirus spike peptide pools or control peptides (ViraFEST assay). One should note that the unexposed donor's CD4+ T cells were collected before the COVID-19 pandemic (2011-2018). This receptor was taken from a human donor in good health. The material sequenced was CD4+ T cells from blood, cultured in vitro.

CDR3 sequence: CASSLPGNTEAFF. The CDR3 DNA reads TGTGCCAGCAGCTTACCGGGGAACACTGAAGCTTTCTTT. The chain has TRBV7-8 and TRBJ1-1; no definite D call. V was pared by 2 bases and J by 1 base, with 5 bases between. The CDR3 spans 13 residues. Germline assignment: CDR1 SGHVS and CDR2 FQNEAQ.